This is a list of T cell receptor beta chains from one sample in a study of T cell responses to AZD1222 COVID-19 vaccine. Using immunoSEQ multiplex PCR, the repertoire was profiled, and TCRdb retains in-frame clones only, with some absent. The sample consists of 93,000 or so clones, 90% of them appearing once. Sequencing was performed on peripheral blood, taken on day 0 of AZD1222 vaccination. These receptors all stem from an adult in good health. CDR3s include the opening cysteine and the closing phenylalanine or tryptophan. The D gene is left open where the match is weak. Clone sizes are given selectively: once, few, many, or a class where the clone is expanded.

J	V	size	D	CDR3
TRBJ1-2	TRBV7-8	-	-	CASSLADSYYGYTF
TRBJ2-5	TRBV18	-	-	CASSSGDTAWAETQYF
TRBJ1-1	TRBV4-3	-	-	CASSQVAGAEAFF
TRBJ2-2	TRBV28	-	-	CASSLQGHTGELFF
TRBJ2-6	TRBV10-3	-	TRBD1	CAISGTGGSSGANVLTF
TRBJ2-7	TRBV6-5	-	-	CASSSLEGGQSEQYF
TRBJ1-2	TRBV10-3	-	-	CAISESREYGYTF
TRBJ2-2	TRBV4-2	few	-	CASSQDYADTGELFF
TRBJ2-3	TRBV3-1/TRBV3-2	-	TRBD1	CASSQGQGRDTQYF
TRBJ2-1	TRBV4-1	once	TRBD2	CASSPVTSGAPNEQFF
TRBJ1-3	TRBV28	-	TRBD1	CASSSGQGRNTIYF
TRBJ1-4	TRBV6-1	-	TRBD1	CASRPGQGGEKLFF
TRBJ1-2	TRBV19	once	-	CASSISDTYGYTF
TRBJ2-1	TRBV7-9	-	-	CASSLNNGDEQFF
TRBJ1-4	TRBV5-1	few	TRBD1	CASSSGQRNEKLFF
TRBJ1-1	TRBV18	once	TRBD1	CASSPEGGVSEAFF
TRBJ1-3	TRBV19	-	-	CASSAGVSGNTIYF
TRBJ2-3	TRBV5-1	-	TRBD1	CASSPAGAPGGWRSTDTQYF
TRBJ1-6	TRBV19	-	TRBD1	CASRGQGQSSYNSPLHF
TRBJ1-1	TRBV6-5	-	-	CASKTGLYTEAFF
TRBJ1-5	TRBV19	-	-	CASSQRDGQNQPQHF
TRBJ1-1	TRBV7-9	few	-	CASSSRTAEAFF
TRBJ1-5	TRBV30	-	-	CAWAGSNQPQHF
TRBJ2-1	TRBV5-4	-	-	CASSLEGFNEQFF
TRBJ1-2	TRBV7-9	-	-	CASSLGAGHRANYGYTF
TRBJ2-5	TRBV7-2	few	-	CASSLGGEQETQYF
TRBJ1-5	TRBV4-1	-	-	CASSQVTGPGDQPQHF
TRBJ2-7	TRBV6-5	-	-	CASSYSVAGLDEQYF
TRBJ1-2	TRBV12-3/TRBV12-4	-	-	CASSLGENYGYTF
TRBJ1-2	TRBV7-2	few	TRBD1	CASSPGQGANYGYTF
TRBJ1-2	TRBV6-9	few	-	CASSYDRRRDGYTF
TRBJ1-2	TRBV5-1	-	-	CASSLGTGSYGYTF
TRBJ1-1	TRBV7-9	-	TRBD1	CASSRGQGGTEAFF
TRBJ1-5	TRBV30	-	-	CAWSKSAGRAQPQHF
TRBJ1-2	TRBV7-9	-	-	CASSLVSAGDGYTF
TRBJ1-5	TRBV28	-	-	CASSSRDLRNQPQHF
TRBJ1-5	TRBV15	-	-	CATSSQTGPRGQPQHF
TRBJ1-2	TRBV3-1/TRBV3-2	-	-	CASNSGGVGYTF
TRBJ1-5	TRBV3-1/TRBV3-2	-	-	CASSQDRNQPQHF
TRBJ1-6	TRBV6-5	-	-	CATHSGRNNSPLHF
TRBJ1-2	TRBV21-1	-	-	CASSRQGLYGYTF
TRBJ1-2	TRBV30	-	-	CAWSGQNYGYTF